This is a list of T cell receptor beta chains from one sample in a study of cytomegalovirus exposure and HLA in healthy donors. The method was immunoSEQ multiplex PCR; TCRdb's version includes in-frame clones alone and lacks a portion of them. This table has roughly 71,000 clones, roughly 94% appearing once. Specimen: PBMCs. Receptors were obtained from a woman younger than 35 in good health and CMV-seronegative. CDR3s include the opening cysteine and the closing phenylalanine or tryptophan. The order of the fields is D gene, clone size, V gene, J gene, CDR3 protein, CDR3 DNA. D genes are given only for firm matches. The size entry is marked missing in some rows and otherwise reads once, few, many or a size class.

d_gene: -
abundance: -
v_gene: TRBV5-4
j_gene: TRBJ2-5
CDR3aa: CASSLSGGYETQYF
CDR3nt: TGTGCCAGCAGCTTGAGTGGGGGCTATGAGACCCAGTACTTC

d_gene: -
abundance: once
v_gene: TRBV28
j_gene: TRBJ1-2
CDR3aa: CASSPDRYGYTF
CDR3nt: TGTGCCAGCAGTCCTGACAGATATGGCTACACCTTC

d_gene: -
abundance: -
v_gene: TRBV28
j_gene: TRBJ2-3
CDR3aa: CASHSSVIQTLTTQYF
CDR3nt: TGTGCCAGCCATAGTTCAGTTATACAGACCCTAACGACGCAGTATTTT

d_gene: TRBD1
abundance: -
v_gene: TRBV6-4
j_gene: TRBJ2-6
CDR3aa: CASSDSGAGGSGANVLTF
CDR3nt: TGTGCCAGCAGTGACTCGGGGGCAGGGGGCTCTGGGGCCAACGTCCTGACTTTC

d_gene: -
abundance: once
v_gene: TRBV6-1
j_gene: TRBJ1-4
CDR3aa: CASHGGIATNEKLFF
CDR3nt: TGTGCCTCACATGGGGGCATTGCAACTAATGAAAAACTGTTTTTT

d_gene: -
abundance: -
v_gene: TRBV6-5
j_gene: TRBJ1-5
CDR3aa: CASSYSPGKQPQHF
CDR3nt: TGTGCCAGCAGTTACTCTCCAGGGAAGCAGCCCCAGCATTTT

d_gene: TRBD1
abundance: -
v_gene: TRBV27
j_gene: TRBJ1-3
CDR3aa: CASSRNNPGQSSGNTIYF
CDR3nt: TGTGCCAGCAGTCGCAACAATCCGGGACAGAGCTCTGGAAACACCATATATTTT

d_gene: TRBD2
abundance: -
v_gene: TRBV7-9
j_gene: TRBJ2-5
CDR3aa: CASSPSGGPQETQYF
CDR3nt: TGTGCCAGCAGCCCAAGCGGGGGGCCCCAAGAGACCCAGTACTTC

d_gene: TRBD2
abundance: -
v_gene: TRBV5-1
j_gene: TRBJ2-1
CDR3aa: CASSPALAGGEQFF
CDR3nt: TGCGCCAGCAGCCCGGCGCTAGCGGGGGGTGAGCAGTTCTTC

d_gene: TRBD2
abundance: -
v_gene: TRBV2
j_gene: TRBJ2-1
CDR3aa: CASSGSRGGTNEQFF
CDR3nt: TGTGCCAGCAGTGGGTCGCGGGGGGGAACAAATGAGCAGTTCTTC

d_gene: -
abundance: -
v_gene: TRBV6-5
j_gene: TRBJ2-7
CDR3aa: CASSYQDDYEQYF
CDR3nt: TGTGCCAGCAGTTACCAGGATGACTACGAGCAGTACTTC

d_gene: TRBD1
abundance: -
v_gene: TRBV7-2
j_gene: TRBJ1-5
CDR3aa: CASSLGQGRFNQPQHF
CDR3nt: TGTGCCAGCAGCTTGGGACAGGGGCGTTTTAATCAGCCCCAGCATTTT

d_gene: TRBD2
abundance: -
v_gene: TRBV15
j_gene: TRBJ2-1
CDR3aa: CATSRERGGDNEQFF
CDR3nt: TGTGCCACCAGCAGAGAGCGGGGGGGGGACAATGAGCAGTTCTTC

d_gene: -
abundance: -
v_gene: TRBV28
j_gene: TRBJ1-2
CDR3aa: CASSYYQGNYGYTF
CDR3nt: TGTGCCAGCAGTTACTACCAGGGGAACTATGGCTACACCTTC

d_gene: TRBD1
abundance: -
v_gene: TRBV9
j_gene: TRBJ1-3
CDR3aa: CASSVGGTGGNGNTIYF
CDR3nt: TGTGCCAGCAGCGTAGGGGGGACAGGGGGCAATGGAAACACCATATATTTT

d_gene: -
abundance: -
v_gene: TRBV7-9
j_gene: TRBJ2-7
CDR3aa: CASSFSSWGTENYEQYF
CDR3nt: TGTGCCAGCAGCTTTTCGTCGTGGGGGACTGAAAATTACGAGCAGTACTTC

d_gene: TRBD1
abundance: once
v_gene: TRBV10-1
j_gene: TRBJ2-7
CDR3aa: CASSHRLPGQGSYEQYF
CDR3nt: TGCGCCAGCAGTCACCGTTTGCCGGGACAGGGGTCCTACGAGCAGTACTTC

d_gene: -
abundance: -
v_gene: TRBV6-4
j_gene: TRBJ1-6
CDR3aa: CASSEQENSPLHF
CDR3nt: TGTGCCAGCAGTGAACAGGAAAATTCACCCCTCCACTTT

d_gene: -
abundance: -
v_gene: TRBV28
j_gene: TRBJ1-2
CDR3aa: CASSLGQVPNYGYTF
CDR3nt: TGTGCCAGCAGTTTAGGCCAGGTGCCTAACTATGGCTACACCTTC

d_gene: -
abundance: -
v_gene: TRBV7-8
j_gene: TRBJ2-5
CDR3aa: CASSTFQETQYF
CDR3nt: TGTGCCAGCAGCACTTTCCAAGAGACCCAGTACTTC

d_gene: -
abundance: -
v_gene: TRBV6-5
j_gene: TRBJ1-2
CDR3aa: CASRSYKGVGYGYTF
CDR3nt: TGTGCCAGCAGGAGTTATAAGGGGGTCGGTTATGGCTACACCTTC

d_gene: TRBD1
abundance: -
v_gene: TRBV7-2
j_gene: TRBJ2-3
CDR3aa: CASRWTGGFRTDTQYF
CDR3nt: TGTGCCAGCAGATGGACAGGGGGCTTCCGCACAGATACGCAGTATTTT

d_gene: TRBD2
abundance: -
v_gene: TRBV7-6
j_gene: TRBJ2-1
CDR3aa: CASSLGGASGGLNEQFF
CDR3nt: TGTGCCAGCAGCTTAGGGGGGGCTAGCGGGGGGTTAAATGAGCAGTTCTTC

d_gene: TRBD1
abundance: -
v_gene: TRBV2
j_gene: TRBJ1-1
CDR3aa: CASDRTGGTEAFF
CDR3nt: TGTGCCAGCGATCGGACAGGGGGTACTGAAGCTTTCTTT

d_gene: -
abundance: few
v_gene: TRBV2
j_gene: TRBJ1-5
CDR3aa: CASSEDRYYQPQHF
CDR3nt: TGTGCCAGCAGCGAGGACAGATACTATCAGCCCCAGCATTTT

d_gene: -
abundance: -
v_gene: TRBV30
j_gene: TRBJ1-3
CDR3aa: CAWSAPRSSSGNTIYF
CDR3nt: TGTGCCTGGAGTGCACCTCGTTCTAGCTCTGGAAACACCATATATTTT

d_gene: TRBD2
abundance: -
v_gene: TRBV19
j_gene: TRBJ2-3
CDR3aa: CASSIRGADTQYF
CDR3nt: TGTGCCAGTAGTATACGGGGGGCAGATACGCAGTATTTT

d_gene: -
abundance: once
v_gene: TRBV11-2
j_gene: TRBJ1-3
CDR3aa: CASSYRTDGNTIYF
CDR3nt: TGTGCCAGCAGCTATCGGACAGACGGAAACACCATATATTTT

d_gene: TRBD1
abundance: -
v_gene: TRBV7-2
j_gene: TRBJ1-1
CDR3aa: CASSSGTAAREAFF
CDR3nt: TGTGCCAGCAGCTCCGGGACAGCCGCACGTGAAGCTTTCTTT

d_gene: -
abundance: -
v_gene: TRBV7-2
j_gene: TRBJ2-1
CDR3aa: CASSLIGIDEQFF
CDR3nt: TGTGCCAGCAGCTTAATCGGGATCGATGAGCAGTTCTTC

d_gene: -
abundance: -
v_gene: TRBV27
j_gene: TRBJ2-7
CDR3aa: CASSLNGYEQYF
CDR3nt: TGTGCCAGCAGTCTTAACGGTTACGAGCAGTACTTC

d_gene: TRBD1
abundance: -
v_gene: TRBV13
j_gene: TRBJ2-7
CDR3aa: CASSLGLGTGGASYEQYF
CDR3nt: TGTGCCAGCAGCTTAGGCCTCGGGACAGGGGGCGCTTCCTACGAGCAGTACTTC

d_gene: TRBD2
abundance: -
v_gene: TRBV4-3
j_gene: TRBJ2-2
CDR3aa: CASSQVPSGANTGELFF
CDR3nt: TGCGCCAGCAGCCAAGTTCCGAGCGGGGCCAACACCGGGGAGCTGTTTTTT

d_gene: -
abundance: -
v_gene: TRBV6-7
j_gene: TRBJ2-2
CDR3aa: CASSYRTGELFF
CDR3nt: TGTGCCAGCAGTTACCGGACCGGGGAGCTGTTTTTT

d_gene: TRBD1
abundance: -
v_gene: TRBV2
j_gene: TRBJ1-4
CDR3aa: CASSPRDRPNEKLFF
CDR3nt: TGTGCCAGCAGTCCCCGGGACAGACCTAATGAAAAACTGTTTTTT

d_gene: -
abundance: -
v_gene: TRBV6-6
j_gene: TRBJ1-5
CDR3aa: CASSYSPAYSNQPQHF
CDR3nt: TGTGCCAGCAGTTACTCTCCCGCGTATAGCAATCAGCCCCAGCATTTT

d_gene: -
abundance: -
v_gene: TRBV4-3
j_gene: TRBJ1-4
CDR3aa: CASSQDRYPNEKLFF
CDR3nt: TGCGCCAGCAGCCAAGACCGCTACCCTAATGAAAAACTGTTTTTT

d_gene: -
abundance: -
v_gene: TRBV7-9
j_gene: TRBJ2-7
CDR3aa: CASSPDSSYEQYF
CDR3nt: TGTGCCAGCAGCCCGGACAGCTCCTACGAGCAGTACTTC

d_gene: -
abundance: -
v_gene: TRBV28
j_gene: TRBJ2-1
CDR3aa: CASRLTGTNNEQFF
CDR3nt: TGTGCCAGCAGGTTAACCGGGACAAACAATGAGCAGTTCTTC

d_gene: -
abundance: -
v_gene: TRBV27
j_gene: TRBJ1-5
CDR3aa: CASSSLQGRHNQPQHF
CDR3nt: TGTGCCAGCAGTTCGTTACAGGGTAGGCACAATCAGCCCCAGCATTTT

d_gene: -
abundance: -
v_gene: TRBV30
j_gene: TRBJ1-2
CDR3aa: CAWRMGAQGYGYTF
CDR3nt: TGTGCCTGGAGGATGGGGGCGCAGGGCTATGGCTACACCTTC

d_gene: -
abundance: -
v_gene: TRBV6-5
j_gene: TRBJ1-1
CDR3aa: CASKVKDSGTEAFF
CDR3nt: TGTGCCAGCAAGGTTAAGGACAGTGGGACTGAAGCTTTCTTT

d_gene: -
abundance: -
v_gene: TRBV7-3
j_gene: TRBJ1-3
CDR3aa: CASGLGSSGNTIYF
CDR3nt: TGTGCCAGCGGTCTTGGCAGCTCTGGAAACACCATATATTTT

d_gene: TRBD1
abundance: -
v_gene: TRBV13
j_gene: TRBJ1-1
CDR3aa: CASSLAQGVSTEAFF
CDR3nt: TGTGCCAGCAGCTTAGCCCAGGGGGTGAGTACTGAAGCTTTCTTT

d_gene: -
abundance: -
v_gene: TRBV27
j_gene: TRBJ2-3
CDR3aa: CASSFFARVGRADTQYF
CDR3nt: TGTGCCAGCAGTTTTTTCGCCCGGGTAGGTCGGGCAGATACGCAGTATTTT

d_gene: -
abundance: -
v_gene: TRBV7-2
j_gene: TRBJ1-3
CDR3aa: CASSLGTLSGNTIYF
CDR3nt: TGTGCCAGCAGCTTAGGGACACTCTCTGGAAACACCATATATTTT

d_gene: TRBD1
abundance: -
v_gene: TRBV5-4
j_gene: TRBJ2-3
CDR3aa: CASSLAPDRGRRSSTDTQYF
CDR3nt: TGTGCCAGCAGCTTGGCCCCGGACAGGGGGAGGAGATCTAGCACAGATACGCAGTATTTT

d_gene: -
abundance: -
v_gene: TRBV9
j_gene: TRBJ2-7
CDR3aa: CASSVVPGAYEQYF
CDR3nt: TGTGCCAGCAGCGTAGTACCAGGGGCCTACGAGCAGTACTTC